This is a list of T cell receptor beta chains from one sample in a study of cytomegalovirus exposure and HLA in healthy donors. The table came from immunoSEQ multiplex PCR; TCRdb's copy has only in-frame clones and leaves some out. The profile shows fewer than 120,000 clones, 65% to 80% of them singletons. The sequenced material came from PBMCs. These receptors were taken from a woman aged 55-75 years in good health and CMV-seropositive. Both conserved end residues are part of each CDR3. The D gene is left open where the match is weak. Not all rows give a size; the values are once, few, many and, for expanded clones, a class.

TRBV2,-,-,TRBJ1-4,TGTGCCAGCAGTGAATATTATGATGAAAAACTGTTTTTT,CASSEYYDEKLFF
TRBV2,TRBD2,-,TRBJ2-1,TGTGCCAGCAGTGGGGCGGGTTCGCTAGCGGGAGTGGATCAGTTCTTC,CASSGAGSLAGVDQFF
TRBV7-2,TRBD2,-,TRBJ2-3,TGTGCCAGCAGCTTACAAGCGGGAGGTACAGATACGCAGTATTTT,CASSLQAGGTDTQYF
TRBV4-2,-,-,TRBJ2-7,TGTGCCAGCAGCCCCCCGAGGTCCAGCGCCGAGCAGTACTTC,CASSPPRSSAEQYF
TRBV28,TRBD2,-,TRBJ2-2,TGTGCCAGCAGTTCAGCAGCTAGCGGGAGAGTGGCCGGGGAGCTGTTTTTT,CASSSAASGRVAGELFF
TRBV9,-,-,TRBJ1-2,TGTGCCAGCAGCGTCGACAGTAACTATGGCTACACCTTC,CASSVDSNYGYTF
TRBV5-6,-,once,TRBJ1-2,TGTGCCAGCAGCGGCCTTGGTTGGGGGAGGGACTATGGCTACACCTTC,CASSGLGWGRDYGYTF
TRBV19,-,-,TRBJ2-7,TGTGCCAGTAGTTCGGCGGGACCCTACGAGCAGTACTTC,CASSSAGPYEQYF
TRBV6-1,-,few,TRBJ1-2,TGTGCCAGCAGTGACAGTATTCCGTATGGCTACACCTTC,CASSDSIPYGYTF
TRBV29-1,TRBD2,-,TRBJ2-3,TGCAGCGTTCTTGGGACTAGCGGGGATAACACAGATACGCAGTATTTT,CSVLGTSGDNTDTQYF
TRBV13,-,-,TRBJ2-5,TGTGCCAGCAGCTATAGACGTCTGAGCCAGGGAAAAGAAGAGACCCAGTACTTC,CASSYRRLSQGKEETQYF
TRBV27,TRBD2,-,TRBJ2-1,TGTGCCAGCAGTTTATTCAGGACTAGCGGGAAGAATGAGCAGTTCTTC,CASSLFRTSGKNEQFF
TRBV7-9,-,few,TRBJ1-5,TGTGCCAGCATGGCCCAAAGCAATCAGCCCCAGCATTTT,CASMAQSNQPQHF
TRBV29-1,-,-,TRBJ2-1,TGCAGCTCCGCAGCCCAGGGCCTCTCAACGGATGAGCAGTTCTTC,CSSAAQGLSTDEQFF
TRBV9,-,-,TRBJ2-5,TGTGCCAGCAGTCTCCTTAGCGGATTCCAAGAGACCCAGTACTTC,CASSLLSGFQETQYF
TRBV5-1,-,-,TRBJ2-7,TGCGCCAGCAGAGATGGACAGTATACCTACGAGCAGTACTTC,CASRDGQYTYEQYF
TRBV5-1,-,-,TRBJ1-1,TGCGCCAGCAGCTTGGTATCCGGCAGGGAGAACACTGAAGCTTTCTTT,CASSLVSGRENTEAFF
TRBV5-4,TRBD1,-,TRBJ1-4,TGTGCCAGCAGCTCAGCACAGGGGGCGCGAGAAAAACTGTTTTTT,CASSSAQGAREKLFF
TRBV6-5,TRBD2,-,TRBJ2-2,TGTGCCAGCAGTTACGGGCGGGAGGTCACCGGGGAGCTGTTTTTT,CASSYGREVTGELFF
TRBV10-1,TRBD1,-,TRBJ1-1,TGCGCCAGCAGGGGGACAGAACGGAAAGCTTTCTTT,CASRGTERKAFF
TRBV27,-,-,TRBJ2-5,TGTGCCAGCAGTATGGACACTATCGGACGAGAGACCCAGTACTTC,CASSMDTIGRETQYF
TRBV25-1,TRBD1,-,TRBJ1-2,TGTGCCAGCAGTGGCGGGACAGGCCTTCTGAAAGGGAGCTACACCTTC,CASSGGTGLLKGSYTF
TRBV13,-,-,TRBJ2-7,TGTGCCAGCAGCATTTTCCTAAGCTCCTACGAGCAGTACTTC,CASSIFLSSYEQYF
TRBV4-1,TRBD1,few,TRBJ1-3,TGCGCCAGCAGCCAACAAACAGACAGGGCTGGAAACACCATATATTTT,CASSQQTDRAGNTIYF
TRBV5-4,TRBD2,-,TRBJ2-1,TGTGCCAGCCGGGGGGGAGGCAATGAGCAGTTCTTC,CASRGGGNEQFF
TRBV11-2,-,-,TRBJ2-2,TGTGCCAGCAGCTTAGTGGGCAAAATGACCGGGGAGCTGTTTTTT,CASSLVGKMTGELFF
TRBV7-3,TRBD2,-,TRBJ2-1,TGTGCCAGCAGCTTGGGACTAGCGGAATACAATGAGCAGTTCTTC,CASSLGLAEYNEQFF
TRBV6-6,-,-,TRBJ1-5,TGTGCCAGCATTGGGCAGCCGAATCAGCCCCAGCATTTT,CASIGQPNQPQHF
TRBV18,-,-,TRBJ2-6,TGTGCCAGCTCACCAAGTCGGGGGGCGACCTCTGGGGCCAACGTCCTGACTTTC,CASSPSRGATSGANVLTF
TRBV7-6,TRBD2,-,TRBJ2-7,TGTGCCAGCAGCTTCGGGACTAGCGGGGGTACATACGAGCAGTACTTC,CASSFGTSGGTYEQYF
TRBV4-1,-,-,TRBJ1-1,TGCGCCAGCAGCCGGCGAAACCGGGCCCGGACTTTTGACACTGAAGCTTTCTTT,CASSRRNRARTFDTEAFF
TRBV18,-,-,TRBJ1-5,TGTGCCAGCTCAGTAACAGCAGATAGCAATCAGCCCCAGCATTTT,CASSVTADSNQPQHF